These 4 T cell receptor beta chains were all obtained from the same sample, sequenced in a study of blood T cell repertoires in COVID-19. Data came from immunoSEQ multiplex PCR; TCRdb stores just in-frame clones and leaves some out. Here the sample spans about 210,000 clones, roughly 81% being singletons. Sequencing was performed on peripheral blood. The origin of the receptors is a woman aged 50 to 60 with active or convalescent COVID-19.

The rearrangement uses TRBV7-9 and TRBJ2-7; a possible D gene is TRBD2 (6 bases). V was shortened by 2 bases and J by 5 bases, with 13 bases between the two germline ends. There are 14 residues in the CDR3. Looked up from germline, CDR1 is SEHNR and CDR2 is FQNEAQ (reference sequence). The chain's CDR3 is CASSLSGGENEQYF. CDR3 DNA sequence: TGTGCCAGCAGCTTATCAGGCGGGGAGAACGAGCAGTACTTC.

The chain recombines TRBV3-1 (or the pseudogene TRBV3-2) with TRBJ2-3; 9 nucleotides match TRBD2. With V trimmed by 8 bases and J by 5 bases, 11 bases remained unmatched. In germline, CDR1 is LGHDT, CDR2 YNNKEL (reference sequence). The CDR3 has 15 amino acids. DNA of the CDR3: TGTGCCAGCTGCCCGGGACTAGCTACGGTAGATACGCAGTATTTT. It codes for CASCPGLATVDTQYF.

The J gene is TRBJ2-7, the V gene TRBV19; 7 bases align to TRBD2. The CDR3 runs to 15 residues. The germline CDR1 and CDR2 sequences are LNHDA and SQIVND (reference sequence). V lost 6 bases and J lost 2; bases outside the gene matches: 10. The CDR3 coding sequence is TGTGCCAGTAGCTTGTCTTCTAGCGGTACCTACGAGCAGTACGTC. Protein: CASSLSSSGTYEQYV.

The J gene is TRBJ2-1, the V gene TRBV20-1; 8 bases are a match to TRBD2. Losses at the gene ends were 3 bases for V and 0 bases for J; bases not matched to a gene: 4. The CDR3 extends over 15 amino acids. In germline, CDR1 is DFQATT, CDR2 SNEGSKA (reference sequence). In DNA form, the CDR3 reads TGCAGTGCTAGTAGGAGCGGGAGCTCCTACAATGAGCAGTTCTTC. The encoded protein is CSASRSGSSYNEQFF.